The clone carrying this T cell receptor (beta chain) showed up many times. Its specificity is unknown. This entry belongs to a study of CD8 T cells in ankylosing spondylitis. Study conclusions and caveats: Roughly eight highly homologous variants made up a TCR beta motif that seemed to typify ankylosing spondylitis blood.

Using its own MiXCR run on the 5' RACE reads, TCRdb lists one record per CDR3 protein. The table lists 150,000 to 200,000 distinct CDR3 sequences, around 17% of them singletons. Sample: blood, either unsorted or a sorted T cell fraction (not recorded which). The clonotype comes from a male donor with ankylosing spondylitis or in good health (not recorded which).

This CDR3 is CASSVSGRANYEQFF. In nucleotides, the CDR3 is TGCGCCAGCAGCGTTAGCGGGAGGGCCAATTATGAGCAGTTCTTC. The chain combines TRBV5-1 with TRBJ2-1, with 11 bases matching TRBD2. The V and J ends lost 4 bases and 8 bases, in that order; junction bases with no gene match: 8. This CDR3 comprises 15 residues. CDR1 and CDR2 from the germline V gene are SGHRS and YFSETQ.